Presented here are 7 T cell receptor beta chains from one specimen sequenced in a study of T cells in localized non-small cell lung cancer. Data came from immunoSEQ multiplex PCR; TCRdb stores just in-frame clones and leaves some out. The sample gives around 40,000 clones, about 85% of which show up once; about 7% is in the top ten. Sequencing used peripheral blood, obtained before any cancer treatment. These receptors came from a woman aged 18 to 50 with stage III lung adenocarcinoma.

The chain employs TRBV18 and TRBJ1-1; unclear D gene. Germline V gene data show CDR1 as KGHSH and CDR2 as LQKENI. Trimming cost V 0 bases and J 5 bases, with 10 bases left between them. This CDR3 comprises 14 residues. The CDR3, as DNA: TGTGCCAGCTCACCACCGACGGCGGGGACTGAAGCTTTCTTT. Protein sequence: CASSPPTAGTEAFF.

The chain has TRBV7-3 and TRBJ1-3; D is unclear. The germline CDR1 and CDR2 sequences are SGHTA and FQGTGA. The germline V and J ends were trimmed by 5 bases and 0 bases, with 14 bases remaining between them. The CDR3 runs 16 residues. CDR3 bases: TGTGCCAGCAGCGTTGGGCCCTTGGGCTCTGGAAACACCATATATTTT. This codes for CASSVGPLGSGNTIYF.

This chain joins TRBV19 and TRBJ1-2, with 7 bases identical to TRBD1. The germline V gene has CDR1 LNHDA and CDR2 SQIVND (reference sequence). The CDR3 loop spans 13 amino acids. J gave up 8 bases and V 3 bases, and 6 bases lay outside the gene matches. Here the CDR3 reads CASSIDRDYGYTF. CDR3 DNA: TGTGCCAGTAGTATCGACAGGGATTACGGCTACACCTTC.

This chain uses TRBV7-8 with TRBJ2-3; D gene ambiguous. V was shortened by 3 bases and J by 5 bases, with 3 bases between the two germline ends. The CDR3 has 11 amino acids. Germline V gene sequence: CDR1 SGHVS, CDR2 FQNEAQ. CDR3 sequence: CASSFGDTQYF. The CDR3 DNA sequence: TGTGCCAGCAGCTTCGGAGATACGCAGTATTTT. The variable domain in full, with the rest retrieved from reference TRBV7-8 and TRBJ2-3, is GAGVSQSPRYKVAKRGQDVALRCDPISGHVSLFWYQQALGQGPEFLTYFQNEAQLDKSGLPSDRFFAERPEGSVSTLKIQRTQQEDSAVYLCASSFGDTQYFGPGTRLTVL.

This clone has just one count. V is TRBV19 and J is TRBJ1-3, with 7 bases identical to TRBD1. This CDR3 is built from 16 residues. Per germline, CDR1 LNHDA and CDR2 SQIVND (reference sequence). Trimming took 3 bases from V and 9 from J; bases not matched to a gene: 14. The CDR3 loop is CASSIEGGDSWSTIYF. CDR3 nucleotide sequence: TGTGCCAGTAGTATTGAAGGGGGGGACAGCTGGAGCACCATATATTTT.

This chain connects TRBV21-1 to TRBJ1-4. TRBV21-1 is a listed pseudogene. This CDR3 is built from 14 residues. CDR3 nucleotides: TGTGCCAGCAGGCCGGGACTGCTTAATGAAAAACTGTTTTTT. It specifies CASRPGLLNEKLFF.

This clone has just one count. The J gene is TRBJ2-3, the V gene TRBV14, with D unclear. V lost 1 base, J lost 2 bases, and 13 bases lay in between. This CDR3 contains 16 residues. In germline, CDR1 is SGHDN, CDR2 FVKESK. This CDR3 is CASSQGIHPFTDTQYF. The CDR3 DNA sequence: TGTGCCAGCAGCCAAGGAATACACCCTTTCACAGATACGCAGTATTTT.